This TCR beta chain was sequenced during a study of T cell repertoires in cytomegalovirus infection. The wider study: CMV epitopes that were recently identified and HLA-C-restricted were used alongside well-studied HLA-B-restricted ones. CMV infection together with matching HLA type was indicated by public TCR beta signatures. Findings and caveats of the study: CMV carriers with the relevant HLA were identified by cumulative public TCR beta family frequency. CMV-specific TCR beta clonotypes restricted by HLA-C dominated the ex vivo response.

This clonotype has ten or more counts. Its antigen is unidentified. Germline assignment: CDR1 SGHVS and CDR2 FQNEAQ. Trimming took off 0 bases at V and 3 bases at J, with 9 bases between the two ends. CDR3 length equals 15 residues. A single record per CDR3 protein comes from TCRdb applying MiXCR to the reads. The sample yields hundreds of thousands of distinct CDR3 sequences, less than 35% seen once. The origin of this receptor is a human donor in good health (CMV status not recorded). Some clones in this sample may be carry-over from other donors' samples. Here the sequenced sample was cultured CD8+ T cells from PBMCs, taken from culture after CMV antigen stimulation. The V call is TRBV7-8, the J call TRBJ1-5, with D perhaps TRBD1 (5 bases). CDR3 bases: TGTGCCAGCAGCTTAGCGCTCAGGGCCAATCAGCCCCAGCATTTT. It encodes CASSLALRANQPQHF.